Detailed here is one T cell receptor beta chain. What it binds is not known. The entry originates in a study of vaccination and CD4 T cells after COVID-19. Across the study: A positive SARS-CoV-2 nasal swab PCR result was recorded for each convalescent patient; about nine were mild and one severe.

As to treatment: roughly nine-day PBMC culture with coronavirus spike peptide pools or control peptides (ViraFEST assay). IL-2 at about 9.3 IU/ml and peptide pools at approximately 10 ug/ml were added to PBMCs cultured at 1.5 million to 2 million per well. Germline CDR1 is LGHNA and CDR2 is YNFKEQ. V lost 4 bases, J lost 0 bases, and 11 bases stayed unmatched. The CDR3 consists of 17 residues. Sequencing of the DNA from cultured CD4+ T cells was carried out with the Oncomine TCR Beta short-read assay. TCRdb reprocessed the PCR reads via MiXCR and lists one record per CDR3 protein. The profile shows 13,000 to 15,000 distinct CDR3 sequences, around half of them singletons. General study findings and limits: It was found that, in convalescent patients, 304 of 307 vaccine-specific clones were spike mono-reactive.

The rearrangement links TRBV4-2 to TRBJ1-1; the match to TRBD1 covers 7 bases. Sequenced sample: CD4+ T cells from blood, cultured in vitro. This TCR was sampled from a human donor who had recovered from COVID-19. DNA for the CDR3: TGTGCCAGCAGCCCCCAGGGGGGTCCGGGCATGAACACTGAAGCTTTCTTT. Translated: CASSPQGGPGMNTEAFF.